This T cell receptor beta chain stems from a study of early T cells in non-severe SARS-CoV-2 infection. Attached unique molecular identifiers marked individual cDNA molecules. TCRdb itself ran the 5' RACE reads through MiXCR, one entry per CDR3 protein. The repertoire consists of about 94,000 distinct CDR3 sequences, with about 13% occurring once and the leading ten covering 2% to 2.5%. CDR3 length: 17 residues. Germline V CDR1 and CDR2: KGHDR, SFDVKD. Unmatched junction bases numbered 8, after V lost 2 bases and J lost 5 bases. This clonotype was seen more than once but under ten times. The receptor was derived from an adult who was a healthcare worker with PCR-confirmed SARS-CoV-2 infection or an uninfected control (not recorded which). The sequenced sample was whole blood. The chain uses TRBV24-1 and TRBJ2-2; TRBD2 matches 9 bases. The chain's CDR3 is CATSDSKRGAGTGELFF. CDR3 nucleotide sequence: TGTGCCACCAGTGATTCGAAGCGGGGGGCCGGGACCGGGGAGCTGTTTTTT.